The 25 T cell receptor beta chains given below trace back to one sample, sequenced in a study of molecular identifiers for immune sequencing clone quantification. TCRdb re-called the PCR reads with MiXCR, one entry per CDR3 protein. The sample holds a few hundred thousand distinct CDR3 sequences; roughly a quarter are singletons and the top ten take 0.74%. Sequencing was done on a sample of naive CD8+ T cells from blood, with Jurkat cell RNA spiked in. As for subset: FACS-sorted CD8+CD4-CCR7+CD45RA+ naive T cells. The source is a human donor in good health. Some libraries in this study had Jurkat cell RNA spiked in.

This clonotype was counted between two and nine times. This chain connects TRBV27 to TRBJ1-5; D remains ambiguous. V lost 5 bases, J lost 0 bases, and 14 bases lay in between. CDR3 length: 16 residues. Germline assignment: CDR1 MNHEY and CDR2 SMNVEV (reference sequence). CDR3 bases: TGTGCCAGCAGTCCCCGCGTTGAGAGTAGCAATCAGCCCCAGCATTTT. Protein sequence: CASSPRVESSNQPQHF.

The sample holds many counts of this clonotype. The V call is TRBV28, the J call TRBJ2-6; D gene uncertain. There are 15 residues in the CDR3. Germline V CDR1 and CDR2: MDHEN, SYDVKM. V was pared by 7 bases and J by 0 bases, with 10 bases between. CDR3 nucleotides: TGTGCCAGCAAAGAATCCCCCTCTGGGGCCAACGTCCTGACTTTC. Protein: CASKESPSGANVLTF.

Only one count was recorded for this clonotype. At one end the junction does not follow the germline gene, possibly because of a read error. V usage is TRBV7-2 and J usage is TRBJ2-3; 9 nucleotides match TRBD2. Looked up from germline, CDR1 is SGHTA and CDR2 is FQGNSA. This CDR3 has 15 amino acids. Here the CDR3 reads CASSLTSGSRDTQYF. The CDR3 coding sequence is TGTGCCAGCAGCTTGACTAGCGGTAGCAGAGATACGCAGTATTTT.

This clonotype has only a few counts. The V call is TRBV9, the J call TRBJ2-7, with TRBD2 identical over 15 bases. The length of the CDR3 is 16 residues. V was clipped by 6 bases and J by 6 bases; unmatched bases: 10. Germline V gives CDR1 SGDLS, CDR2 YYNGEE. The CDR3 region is CASTGLAGGPVSEQYF. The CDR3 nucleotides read TGTGCCAGCACCGGACTAGCGGGAGGGCCAGTCTCCGAGCAGTACTTC. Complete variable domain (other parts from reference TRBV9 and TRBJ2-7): DSGVTQTPKHLITATGQRVTLRCSPRSGDLSVYWYQQSLDQGLQFLIQYYNGEERAKGNILERFSAQQFPDLHSELNLSSLELGDSALYFCASTGLAGGPVSEQYFGPGTRLTVT.

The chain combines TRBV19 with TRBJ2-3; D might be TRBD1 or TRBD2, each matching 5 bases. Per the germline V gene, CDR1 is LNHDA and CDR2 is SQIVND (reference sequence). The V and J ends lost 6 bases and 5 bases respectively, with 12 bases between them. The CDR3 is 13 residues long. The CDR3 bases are TGTGCCAGTAGAACGGGGCAGGTAGATACGCAGTATTTT. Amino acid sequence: CASRTGQVDTQYF. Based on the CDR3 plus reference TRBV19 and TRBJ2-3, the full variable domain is DGGITQSPKYLFRKEGQNVTLSCEQNLNHDAMYWYRQDPGQGLRLIYYSQIVNDFQKGDIAEGYSVSREKKESFPLTVTSAQKNPTAFYLCASRTGQVDTQYFGPGTRLTVL.

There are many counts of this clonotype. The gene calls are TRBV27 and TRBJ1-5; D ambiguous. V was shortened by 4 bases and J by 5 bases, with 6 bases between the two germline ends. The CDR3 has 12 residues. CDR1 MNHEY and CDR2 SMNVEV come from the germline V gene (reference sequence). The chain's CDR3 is CASSSLDQPQHF. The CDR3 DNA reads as TGTGCCAGCAGTTCCCTTGATCAGCCCCAGCATTTT.

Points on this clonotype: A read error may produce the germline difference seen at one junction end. The CDR3 DNA reads as TGTGCCCGCGGTTACACCGAGGGTGCCCCCGCGCAGTGCTTC. It yields the protein CARGYTEGAPAQCF. The chain is built from TRBV6-2 or TRBV6-3 and TRBJ2-7; the D gene is possibly TRBD2 (5 bases). CDR1 MNHEY and CDR2 SVGEGT come from the germline V gene. The CDR3 has 14 amino acids.

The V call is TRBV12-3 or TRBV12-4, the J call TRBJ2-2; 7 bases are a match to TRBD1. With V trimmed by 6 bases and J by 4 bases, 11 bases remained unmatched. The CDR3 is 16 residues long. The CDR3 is CASRETGLGCTGELFF. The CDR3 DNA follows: TGTGCCAGCAGGGAGACAGGGTTAGGTTGCACCGGGGAGCTGTTTTTT.

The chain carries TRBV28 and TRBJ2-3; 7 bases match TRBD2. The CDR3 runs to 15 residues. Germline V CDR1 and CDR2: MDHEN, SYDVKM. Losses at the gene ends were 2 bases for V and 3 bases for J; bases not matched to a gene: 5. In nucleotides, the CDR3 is TGTGCCAGCAGTTTACGGCGGGAGTGGACAGATACGCAGTATTTT. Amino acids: CASSLRREWTDTQYF.

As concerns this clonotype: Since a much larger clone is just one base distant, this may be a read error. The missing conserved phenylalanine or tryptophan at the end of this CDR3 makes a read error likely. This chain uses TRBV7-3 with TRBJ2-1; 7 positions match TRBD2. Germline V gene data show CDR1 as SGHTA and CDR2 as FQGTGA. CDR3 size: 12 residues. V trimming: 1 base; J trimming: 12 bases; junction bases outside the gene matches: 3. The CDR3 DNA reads TGTGCCAGCAGCTTAAGAAGCGGGGTGCAGTTCATC. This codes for CASSLRSGVQFI.

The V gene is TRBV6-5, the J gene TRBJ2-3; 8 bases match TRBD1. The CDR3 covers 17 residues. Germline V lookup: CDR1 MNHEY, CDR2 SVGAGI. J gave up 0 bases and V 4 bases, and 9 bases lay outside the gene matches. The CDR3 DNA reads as TGTGCCAGCAGTTTGCCCGGGACAGGAGGAAGCACAGATACGCAGTATTTT. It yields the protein CASSLPGTGGSTDTQYF.

The CDR3 region has the DNA TGTGCCAGCAGCTCATACCGGACTAGCTGGGTTGAGCAGTTCTTC. Translation gives CASSSYRTSWVEQFF. The chain carries TRBV7-2 and TRBJ2-1; 8 bases match TRBD2. The CDR3 totals 15 residues. Trimming removed 4 bases from V and 9 bases from J; junction bases left unmatched: 11. CDR1 is SGHTA, CDR2 FQGNSA, per germline.

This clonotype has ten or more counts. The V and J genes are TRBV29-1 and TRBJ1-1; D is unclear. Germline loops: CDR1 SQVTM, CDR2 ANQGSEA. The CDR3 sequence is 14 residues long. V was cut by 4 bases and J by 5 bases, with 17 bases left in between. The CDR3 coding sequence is TGCAGCGTTGGACACAGTTTAGGACGGACTGAAGCTTTCTTT. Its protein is CSVGHSLGRTEAFF.

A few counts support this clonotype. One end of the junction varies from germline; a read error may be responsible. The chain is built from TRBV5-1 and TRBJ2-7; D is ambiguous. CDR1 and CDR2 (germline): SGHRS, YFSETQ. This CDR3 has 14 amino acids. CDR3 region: CASSTSSWSYEQCF. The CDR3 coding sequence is TGCGCCAGCAGCACTTCATCGTGGTCCTACGAGCAGTGCTTC. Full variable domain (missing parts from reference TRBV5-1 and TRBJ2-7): KAGVTQTPRYLIKTRGQQVTLSCSPISGHRSVSWYQQTPGQGLQFLFEYFSETQRNKGNFPGRFSGRQFSNSRSEMNVSTLELGDSALYLCASSTSSWSYEQCFGPGTRLTVT.

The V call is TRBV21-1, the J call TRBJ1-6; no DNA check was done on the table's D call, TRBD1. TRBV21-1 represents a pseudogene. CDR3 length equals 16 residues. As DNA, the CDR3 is TGTGCCAGCAGCAAAGTTGGGGACAGGGGAAAGTCACCCCTCCACTTT. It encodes CASSKVGDRGKSPLHF.

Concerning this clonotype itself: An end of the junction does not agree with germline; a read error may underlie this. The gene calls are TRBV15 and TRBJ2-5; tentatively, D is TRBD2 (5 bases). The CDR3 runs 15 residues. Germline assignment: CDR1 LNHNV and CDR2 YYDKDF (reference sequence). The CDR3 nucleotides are TGTGCCACCGGCAGAGTCGTCAGGACGGGGGAGACCCAGTACTTC. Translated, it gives CATGRVVRTGETQYF.

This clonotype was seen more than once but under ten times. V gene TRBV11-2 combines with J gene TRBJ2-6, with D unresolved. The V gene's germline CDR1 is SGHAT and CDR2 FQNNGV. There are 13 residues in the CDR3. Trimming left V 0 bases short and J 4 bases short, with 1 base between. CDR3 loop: CASSLDGANVLTF. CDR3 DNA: TGTGCCAGCAGCTTAGACGGGGCCAACGTCCTGACTTTC. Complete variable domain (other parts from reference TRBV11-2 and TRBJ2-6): EAGVAQSPRYKIIEKRQSVAFWCNPISGHATLYWYQQILGQGPKLLIQFQNNGVVDDSQLPKDRFSAERLKGVDSTLKIQPAKLEDSAVYLCASSLDGANVLTFGAGSRLTVL.

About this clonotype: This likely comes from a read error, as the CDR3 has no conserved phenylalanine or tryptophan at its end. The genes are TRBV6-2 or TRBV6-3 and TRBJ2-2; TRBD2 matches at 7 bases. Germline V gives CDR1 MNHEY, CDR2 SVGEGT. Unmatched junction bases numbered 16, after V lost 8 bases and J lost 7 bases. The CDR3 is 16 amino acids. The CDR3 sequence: CASSSPGGGPDGELFY. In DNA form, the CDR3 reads TGTGCCAGCTCATCACCGGGGGGAGGGCCCGACGGGGAGCTGTTTTAT.

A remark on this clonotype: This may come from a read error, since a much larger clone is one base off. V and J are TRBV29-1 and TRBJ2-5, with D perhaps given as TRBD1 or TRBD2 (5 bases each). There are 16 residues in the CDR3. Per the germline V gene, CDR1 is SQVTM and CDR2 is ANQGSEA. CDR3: CSVDSRDGVFQEPQYF. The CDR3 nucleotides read TGCAGCGTTGATAGTCGGGACGGGGTTTTTCAAGAGCCCCAGTACTTC.

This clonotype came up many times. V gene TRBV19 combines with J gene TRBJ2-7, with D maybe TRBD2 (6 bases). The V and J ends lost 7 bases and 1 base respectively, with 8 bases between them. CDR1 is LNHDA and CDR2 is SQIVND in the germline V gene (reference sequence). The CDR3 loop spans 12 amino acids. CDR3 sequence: CASTAGSYEQYF. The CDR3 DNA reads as TGTGCCAGTACAGCGGGTTCCTACGAGCAGTACTTC.

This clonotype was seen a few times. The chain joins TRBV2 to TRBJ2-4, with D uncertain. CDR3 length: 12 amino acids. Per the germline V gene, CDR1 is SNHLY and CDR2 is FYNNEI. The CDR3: CGTHKPPNIQYF. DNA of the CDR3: TGTGGCACCCACAAACCTCCCAACATTCAGTACTTC. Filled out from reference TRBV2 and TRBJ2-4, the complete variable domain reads EPEVTQTPSHQVTQMGQEVILRCVPISNHLYFYWYRQILGQKVEFLVSFYNNEISEKSEIFDDQFSVERPDGSNFTLKIRSTKLEDSAMYFCGTHKPPNIQYFGAGTRLSVL.

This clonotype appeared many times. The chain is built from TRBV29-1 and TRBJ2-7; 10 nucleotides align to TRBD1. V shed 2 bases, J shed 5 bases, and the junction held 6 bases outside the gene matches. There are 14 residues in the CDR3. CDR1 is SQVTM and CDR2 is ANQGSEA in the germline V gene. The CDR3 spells CSVEPGQGPDEQYF. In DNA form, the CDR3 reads TGCAGCGTTGAACCGGGACAGGGGCCCGACGAGCAGTACTTC.

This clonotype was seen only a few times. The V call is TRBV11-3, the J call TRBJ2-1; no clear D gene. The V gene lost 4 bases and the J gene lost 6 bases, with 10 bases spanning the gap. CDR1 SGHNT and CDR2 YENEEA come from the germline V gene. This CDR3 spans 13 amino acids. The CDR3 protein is CASSSLRSNEQFF. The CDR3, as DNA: TGTGCCAGCAGCTCCCTTCGAAGCAATGAGCAGTTCTTC.

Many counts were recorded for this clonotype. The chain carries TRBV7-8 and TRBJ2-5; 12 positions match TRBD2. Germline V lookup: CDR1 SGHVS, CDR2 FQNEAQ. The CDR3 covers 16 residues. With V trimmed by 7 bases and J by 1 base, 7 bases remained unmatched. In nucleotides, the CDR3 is TGTGCCAGCACCCTACTAGCGGGGGGCTTCCAAGAGACCCAGTACTTC. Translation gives CASTLLAGGFQETQYF.

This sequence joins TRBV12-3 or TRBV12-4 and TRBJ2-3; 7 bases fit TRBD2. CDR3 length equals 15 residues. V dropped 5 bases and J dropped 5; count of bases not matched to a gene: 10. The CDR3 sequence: CASSQLALHGDTQYF. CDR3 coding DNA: TGTGCCAGCAGTCAACTAGCGTTACATGGAGATACGCAGTATTTT.